This T cell receptor (beta chain) originates from a study of T cells in localized non-small cell lung cancer. Study-wide results and caveats: Adjacent lung was found to contain a median approximately 62 of the top 100 tumor clones. The highest T cell clonality was in uninvolved adjacent lung, above tumor.

Notes on this clone: Its antigen is unknown.

Profiled with immunoSEQ multiplex PCR; TCRdb holds only in-frame clones, not every one. The sample lists about 57,000 clones, 91% seen once, with just under 20% in the top ten. The CDR3 runs to 12 residues. Germline V CDR1 and CDR2: WNHNN, SYGVQD (reference sequence). J lost 4 bases, V lost 5 bases, and 0 bases had no gene match. This sequence was found in a man aged 35-69 years with stage I lung adenocarcinoma. The V and J genes are TRBV10-1 and TRBJ2-5; 8 bases are shared with TRBD2. Material: peripheral blood, obtained before any cancer treatment. DNA for the CDR3: TGCGCCAGCAGTAGCGGGAGAGAGACCCAGTACTTC. Encoded protein: CASSSGRETQYF.